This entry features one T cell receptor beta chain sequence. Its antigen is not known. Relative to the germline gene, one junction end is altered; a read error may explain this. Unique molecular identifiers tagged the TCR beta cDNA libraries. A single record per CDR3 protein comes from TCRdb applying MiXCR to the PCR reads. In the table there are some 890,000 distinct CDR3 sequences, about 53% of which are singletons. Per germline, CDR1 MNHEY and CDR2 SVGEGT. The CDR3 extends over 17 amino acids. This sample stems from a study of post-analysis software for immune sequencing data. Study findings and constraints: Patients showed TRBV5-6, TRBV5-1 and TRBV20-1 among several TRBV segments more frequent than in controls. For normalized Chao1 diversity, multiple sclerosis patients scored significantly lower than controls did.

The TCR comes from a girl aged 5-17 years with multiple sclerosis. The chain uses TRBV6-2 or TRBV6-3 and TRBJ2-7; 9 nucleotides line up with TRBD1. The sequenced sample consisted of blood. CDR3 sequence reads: CVSSYSKSGTGMHEQYF. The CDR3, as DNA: TGTGTCAGCAGTTACTCGAAGTCTGGGACAGGGATGCACGAGCAGTACTTC.